The 12 T cell receptor beta chains given below trace back to one sample, sequenced in a study of blood T cells in healthy people across ages. Together with a sample-barcoded 5' primer, a J-beta primer mix was included in a second PCR lasting roughly 6 to 12 cycles. TCRdb re-derived calls from the 5' RACE reads in MiXCR, one entry per CDR3 protein. The table has some 640,000 distinct CDR3 sequences, roughly 30% seen once. Specimen: blood. The receptors originated from an elderly woman in good health.

This clonotype was counted at least ten times. This chain joins TRBV5-1 and TRBJ2-5; no definite D call. The CDR3 has 12 residues. Germline lookup yields CDR1 SGHRS and CDR2 YFSETQ. The V end was cut by 2 bases, the J end by 5 bases, with 7 bases between. DNA for the CDR3: TGCGCCAGCAGCTTCGTTCGGGAGACCCAGTACTTC. It codes for CASSFVRETQYF. The full variable domain, with the rest looked up from reference TRBV5-1 and TRBJ2-5, is KAGVTQTPRYLIKTRGQQVTLSCSPISGHRSVSWYQQTPGQGLQFLFEYFSETQRNKGNFPGRFSGRQFSNSRSEMNVSTLELGDSALYLCASSFVRETQYFGPGTRLLVL.

This clonotype was observed a few times. The chain combines TRBV9 with TRBJ2-7; D remains unclear. This CDR3 region has 13 residues. Germline V CDR1 and CDR2: SGDLS, YYNGEE. Trimming took off 0 bases at V and 7 bases at J, with 11 bases between the two ends. CDR3 loop: CASSVDWLGEQYF. The CDR3 DNA sequence: TGTGCCAGCAGCGTAGATTGGTTAGGGGAGCAGTACTTC.

The CDR3 reads CAWSGTARNQPQHF. Written as DNA, the CDR3 is TGTGCCTGGAGTGGGACTGCCAGGAATCAGCCCCAGCATTTT. The chain has TRBV30 and TRBJ1-5; D gene unclear. V dropped 1 base and J dropped 4 bases, with 11 bases sitting between them. Germline V lookup: CDR1 GTSNPN, CDR2 SVGIG (reference sequence). The CDR3 runs to 14 residues.

This clonotype was seen at least ten times. The chain employs TRBV7-8 and TRBJ2-7; D remains unclear. This CDR3 comprises 14 residues. Germline CDR1 is SGHVS and CDR2 is FQNEAQ. V was cut by 6 bases and J by 0 bases, with 12 bases left in between. Written as DNA, the CDR3 is TGTGCCAGCAGACGAGGCGGTAGCTCCTACGAGCAGTACTTC. Its protein product is CASRRGGSSYEQYF.

This clonotype was counted at least ten times. CDR3 sequence: CASSLRGPRTGLLAGDPKETQYF. The CDR3 DNA reads TGCGCCAGCAGCTTGCGCGGTCCTAGGACAGGGCTTCTAGCGGGGGACCCTAAAGAGACCCAGTACTTC. The chain recombines TRBV5-1 with TRBJ2-5, with TRBD2 identical over 10 bases. The CDR3 contains 23 residues. Germline lookup yields CDR1 SGHRS and CDR2 YFSETQ. V shed 1 base and J 3 bases; nucleotides not matched to a gene: 27.

Regarding this clonotype: This may be a read error, as it is one base from a much larger clone. V is TRBV20-1 and J is TRBJ2-3, with a possible D match to TRBD2 (6 bases). Trimming removed 3 bases from V and 0 bases from J, with 13 bases in between. Looked up from germline, CDR1 is DFQATT and CDR2 is SNEGSKA (reference sequence). This CDR3 is 15 amino acids long. The CDR3 sequence is CSARSPSDSTDTQYF. The DNA for the CDR3 is TGCAGTGCTAGGTCTCCTAGCGACAGCACAGATACGCAGTATTTT.

This clonotype was recorded at least ten times. The chain employs TRBV30 and TRBJ2-5; no clear D gene. CDR1 and CDR2 from the germline V gene are GTSNPN and SVGIG (reference sequence). The CDR3 is made up of 11 amino acids. The V gene lost 3 bases and the J gene lost 1 base, with 3 bases spanning the gap. CDR3: CAWSLQETQYF. Written as DNA, the CDR3 is TGTGCCTGGAGCCTCCAAGAGACCCAGTACTTC.

Concerning this clonotype itself: Its ends do not fully match the called genes, so a read error is possible. This chain connects TRBV6-6 to TRBJ2-5, with TRBD2 identical over 10 bases. Per the germline V gene, CDR1 is MNHNY and CDR2 is SVGAGI (reference sequence). The CDR3 consists of 17 residues. CDR3 region: CTSSYSGGAETKETQYF. CDR3 coding DNA: TGTACCAGCAGTTACAGCGGGGGGGCCGAAACTAAAGAGACCCAGTACTTC.

This chain uses TRBV7-6 with TRBJ2-6; 11 bases agree with TRBD1. This CDR3 is 19 amino acids long. The V and J ends lost 4 bases and 3 bases, in that order; junction bases with no gene match: 11. CDR1 is SGHVS, CDR2 FNYEAQ, per germline. The CDR3 sequence: CASSSLVGTGGYGANVLTF. The DNA for the CDR3 is TGTGCCAGCAGCTCCCTGGTAGGGACAGGGGGATATGGGGCCAACGTCCTGACTTTC.

The rearrangement joins TRBV7-2 to TRBJ2-7; 9 nucleotides agree with TRBD2. The CDR3 length is 15 residues. Germline loops: CDR1 SGHTA, CDR2 FQGNSA. V was clipped by 3 bases and J by 5 bases; unmatched bases: 8. CDR3 nucleotide sequence: TGTGCCAGCAGCTTCACTGGACTAGCGTCCCACGAGCAGTACTTC. It codes for CASSFTGLASHEQYF.

This clonotype showed up many times. The chain uses TRBV6-2 or TRBV6-3 and TRBJ2-7, with D possibly being TRBD1 (6 bases). Between the trimmed V and J ends, which lost 5 bases and 1 base, there was a span of 18 bases. The CDR3 sequence is 16 residues long. Germline CDR1 is MNHEY and CDR2 is SVGEGT. CDR3 protein: CASSKYDRRTSYEQYF. CDR3 sequence (DNA): TGTGCCAGCAGTAAATATGACAGGAGGACTTCCTACGAGCAGTACTTC.

Note on this clonotype: This sequence may be a read error, since a much larger clone differs from it by one base. This chain links TRBV30 with TRBJ2-3; D ambiguous. V was trimmed by 1 base and J by 1 base, leaving 9 bases between them. In germline, CDR1 is GTSNPN, CDR2 SVGIG (reference sequence). The CDR3 has 14 amino acids. The CDR3 DNA follows: TGTGCCTGGAGTGCTAGTGGCGGCACAGATACGCAGTATTTT. The encoded protein is CAWSASGGTDTQYF.